This T cell receptor beta chain derives from a study of blood T cell repertoires in COVID-19. Study overall: Sample material is recorded as cDNA or gDNA derived from T cells, B-cell-depleted T cells, or PBMCs.

This clone appeared a few times. The CDR3 spans 13 residues. V was clipped by 4 bases and J by 5 bases, with 12 bases between them. Per germline, CDR1 SGHRS and CDR2 YFSETQ. Original data processing: Quantification of nucleated cells was approximated via reference gene primer amplification. Libraries were prepared by immunoSEQ multiplex PCR; TCRdb keeps only in-frame clonotypes and omits some of them. V and J calls and clone size are given by that table; D and trimming were obtained from the DNA. The table shows more than 70,000 clones, with approximately 92% occurring only once. The TCR was taken from a woman older than 75 with acute or convalescent COVID-19. Sequencing was performed on peripheral blood. The rearrangement links TRBV5-1 to TRBJ1-2; D gene ambiguous. This CDR3 reads CASSADPGYGYTF. The DNA for the CDR3 is TGCGCCAGCAGCGCGGACCCGGGGTATGGCTACACCTTC.